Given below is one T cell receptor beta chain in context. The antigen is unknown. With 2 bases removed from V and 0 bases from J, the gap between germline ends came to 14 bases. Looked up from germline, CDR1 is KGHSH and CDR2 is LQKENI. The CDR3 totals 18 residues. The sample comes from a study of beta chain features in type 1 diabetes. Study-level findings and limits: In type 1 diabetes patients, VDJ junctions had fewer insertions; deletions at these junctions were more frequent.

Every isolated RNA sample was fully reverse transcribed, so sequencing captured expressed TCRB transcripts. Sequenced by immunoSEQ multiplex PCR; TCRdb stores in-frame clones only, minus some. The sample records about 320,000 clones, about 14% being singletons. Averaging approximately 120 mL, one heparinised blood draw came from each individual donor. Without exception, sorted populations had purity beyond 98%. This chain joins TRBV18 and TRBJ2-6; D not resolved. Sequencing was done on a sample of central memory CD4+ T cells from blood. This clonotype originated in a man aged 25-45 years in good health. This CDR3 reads CASSPLMVKTSGANVLTF. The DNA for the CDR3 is TGTGCCAGCTCACCATTGATGGTTAAGACCTCTGGGGCCAACGTCCTGACTTTC.